A single sample is the source of the 2 T cell receptor beta chains below, sequenced in a study of shared clonotypes between healthy human individuals. The repertoire was sequenced with immunoSEQ multiplex PCR; TCRdb's copy has only in-frame clones and lacks some. The sample lists about 500,000 clones; 75% to 80% were seen once. Material for sequencing was PBMCs. The receptor source for this set is a woman in her forties in good health. Some clones in this sample may be carry-over from other donors' samples.

The chain is built from TRBV19 and TRBJ2-1; weak D call: TRBD2 (6 bases). Germline CDR1 LNHDA, CDR2 SQIVND (reference sequence). There are 17 residues in the CDR3. Between the trimmed V and J ends, which lost 1 base and 1 base, there was a span of 14 bases. The CDR3 protein is CASSIVWVAASYNEQFF. The CDR3 DNA follows: TGTGCCAGTAGTATAGTTTGGGTAGCGGCTTCCTACAATGAGCAGTTCTTC.

V is TRBV19 and J is TRBJ1-5; D possibly corresponds to TRBD1 (6 bases). This CDR3 has 14 residues. Looked up from germline, CDR1 is LNHDA and CDR2 is SQIVND (reference sequence). The V gene lost 11 bases and the J gene lost 0 bases, with 14 bases spanning the gap. The CDR3 sequence: CAGSRGNSNQPQHF. CDR3 DNA: TGTGCCGGATCAAGGGGGAATAGCAATCAGCCCCAGCATTTT.